This entry features one T cell receptor beta chain sequence. This entry belongs to a study of blood T cell repertoires in COVID-19. Sequencing used immunoSEQ multiplex PCR; TCRdb keeps in-frame clones, though not all of them. In the table there are 250,000 to 300,000 clones, around 90% of which are singletons. The clonotype originates from a woman under 40 who had recovered from COVID-19. Sequencing used PBMCs or T cells enriched from blood (not recorded which).

This CDR3 is CASSTYSGGAYNEQFF. CDR3 nucleotides: TGTGCCAGCAGCACATATAGCGGGGGGGCCTACAATGAGCAGTTCTTC. The V gene is TRBV7-2, the J gene TRBJ2-1; 11 positions agree with TRBD2. CDR3 length equals 16 residues. Germline CDR1 is SGHTA and CDR2 is FQGNSA. The V segment lost 5 bases and the J segment 2 bases; nucleotides outside the gene matches: 5.